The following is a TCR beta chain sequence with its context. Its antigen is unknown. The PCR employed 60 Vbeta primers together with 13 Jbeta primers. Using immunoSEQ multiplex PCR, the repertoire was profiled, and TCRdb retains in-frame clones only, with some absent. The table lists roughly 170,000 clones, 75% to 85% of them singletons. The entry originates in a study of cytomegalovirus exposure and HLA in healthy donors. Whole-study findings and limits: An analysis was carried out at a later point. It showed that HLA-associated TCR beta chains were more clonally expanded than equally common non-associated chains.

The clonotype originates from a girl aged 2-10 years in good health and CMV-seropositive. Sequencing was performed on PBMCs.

CDR3 in amino acids: CASSPGTGSPGANVLTF. For the CDR3, the DNA is TGCGCCAGCAGCCCCGGGACAGGGTCCCCTGGGGCCAACGTCCTGACTTTC. The chain recombines TRBV5-1 with TRBJ2-6; 9 bases agree with TRBD1. J gave up 2 bases and V 4 bases, and 7 bases lay outside the gene matches. The CDR3 loop spans 17 amino acids. Germline-derived CDR1 and CDR2 are SGHRS and YFSETQ.